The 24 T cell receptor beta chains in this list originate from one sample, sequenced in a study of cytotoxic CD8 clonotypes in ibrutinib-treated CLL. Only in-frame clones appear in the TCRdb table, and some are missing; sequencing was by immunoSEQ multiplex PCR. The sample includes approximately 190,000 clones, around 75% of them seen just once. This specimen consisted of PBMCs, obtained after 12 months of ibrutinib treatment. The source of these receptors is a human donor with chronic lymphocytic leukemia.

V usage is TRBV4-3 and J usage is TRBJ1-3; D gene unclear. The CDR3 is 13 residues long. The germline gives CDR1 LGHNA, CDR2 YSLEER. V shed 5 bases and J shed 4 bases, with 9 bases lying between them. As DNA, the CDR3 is TGCGCCAGCAGCTCCGCCCGGGGAAACACCATATATTTT. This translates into CASSSARGNTIYF.

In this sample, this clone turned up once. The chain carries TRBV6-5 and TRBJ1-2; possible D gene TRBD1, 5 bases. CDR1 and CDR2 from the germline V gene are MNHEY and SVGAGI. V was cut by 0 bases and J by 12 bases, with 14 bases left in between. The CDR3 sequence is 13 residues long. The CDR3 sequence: CASSYSNKEGDTF. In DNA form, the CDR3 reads TGTGCCAGCAGTTACTCGAACAAGGAAGGGGACACCTTC.

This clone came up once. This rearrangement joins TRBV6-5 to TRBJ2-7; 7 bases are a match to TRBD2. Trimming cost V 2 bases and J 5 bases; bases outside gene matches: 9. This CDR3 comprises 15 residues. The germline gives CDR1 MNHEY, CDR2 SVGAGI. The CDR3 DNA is TGTGCCAGCAGTTACCATGGCGGGAGAAGTAACGAGCAGTACTTC. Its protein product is CASSYHGGRSNEQYF.

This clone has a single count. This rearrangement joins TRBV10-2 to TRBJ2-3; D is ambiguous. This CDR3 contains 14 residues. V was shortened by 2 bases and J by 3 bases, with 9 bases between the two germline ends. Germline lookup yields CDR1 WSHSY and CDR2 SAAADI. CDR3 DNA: TGCGCCAGCAGTGAGGGCTACGGGACAGATACGCAGTATTTT. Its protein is CASSEGYGTDTQYF.

CDR3 loop: CASSVNRGQRTDTQYF. The CDR3 DNA is TGTGCCAGCAGCGTCAACAGGGGGCAGCGCACAGATACGCAGTATTTT. This rearrangement joins TRBV9 to TRBJ2-3; 9 positions agree with TRBD1. V lost 2 bases, J lost 1 base, and 5 bases stayed unmatched. CDR3 length: 16 amino acids. Germline assignment: CDR1 SGDLS and CDR2 YYNGEE.

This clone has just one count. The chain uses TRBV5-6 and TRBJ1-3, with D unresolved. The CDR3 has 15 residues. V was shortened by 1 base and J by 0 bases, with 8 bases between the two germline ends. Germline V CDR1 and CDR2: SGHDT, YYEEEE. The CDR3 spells CASSLTATSGNTIYF. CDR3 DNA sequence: TGTGCCAGCAGCTTGACAGCCACCTCTGGAAACACCATATATTTT.

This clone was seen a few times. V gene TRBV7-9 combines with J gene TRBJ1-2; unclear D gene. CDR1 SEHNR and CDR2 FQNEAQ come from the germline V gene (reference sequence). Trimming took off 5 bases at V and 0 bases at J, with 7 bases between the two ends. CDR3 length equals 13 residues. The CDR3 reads CASSNRANYGYTF. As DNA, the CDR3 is TGTGCCAGCAGCAACAGAGCTAACTATGGCTACACCTTC.

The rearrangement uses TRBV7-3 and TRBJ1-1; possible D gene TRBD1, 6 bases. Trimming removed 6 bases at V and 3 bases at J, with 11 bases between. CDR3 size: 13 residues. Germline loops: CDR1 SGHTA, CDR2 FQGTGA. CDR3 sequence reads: CASRRQVDTEAFF. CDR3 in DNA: TGTGCCAGCAGGAGACAGGTGGACACTGAAGCTTTCTTT.

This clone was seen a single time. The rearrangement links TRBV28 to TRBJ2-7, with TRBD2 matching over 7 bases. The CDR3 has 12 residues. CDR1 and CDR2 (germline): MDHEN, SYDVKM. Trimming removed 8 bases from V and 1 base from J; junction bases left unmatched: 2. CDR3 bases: TGTGCCAGCTGGGGGGGATCCTACGAGCAGTACTTC. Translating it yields CASWGGSYEQYF.

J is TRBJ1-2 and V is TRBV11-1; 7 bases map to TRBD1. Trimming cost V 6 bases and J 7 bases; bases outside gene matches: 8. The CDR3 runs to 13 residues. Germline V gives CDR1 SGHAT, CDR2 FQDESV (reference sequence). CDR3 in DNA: TGTGCCAGCAGGCACAGGGGACGCGGTGGCTACACCTTC. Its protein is CASRHRGRGGYTF.

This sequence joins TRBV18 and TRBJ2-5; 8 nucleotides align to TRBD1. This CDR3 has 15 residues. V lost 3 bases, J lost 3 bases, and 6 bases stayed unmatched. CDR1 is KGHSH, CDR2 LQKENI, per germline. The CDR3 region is CASSPRSDREETQYF. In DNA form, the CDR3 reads TGTGCCAGCTCACCGCGCTCGGACAGGGAAGAGACCCAGTACTTC.

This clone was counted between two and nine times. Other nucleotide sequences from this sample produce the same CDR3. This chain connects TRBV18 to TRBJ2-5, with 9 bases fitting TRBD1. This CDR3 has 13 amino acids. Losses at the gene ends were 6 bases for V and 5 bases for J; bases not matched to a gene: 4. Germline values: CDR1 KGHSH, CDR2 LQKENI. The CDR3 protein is CASSPGQGETQYF. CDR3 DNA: TGTGCCAGCTCGCCGGGACAGGGTGAGACCCAGTACTTC.

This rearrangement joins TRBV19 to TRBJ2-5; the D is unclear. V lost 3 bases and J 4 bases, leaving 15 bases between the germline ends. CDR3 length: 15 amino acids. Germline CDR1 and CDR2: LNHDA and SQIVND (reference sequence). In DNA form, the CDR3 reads TGTGCCAGTAGTATGTCGGTAGACCCTTCAGAGACCCAGTACTTC. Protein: CASSMSVDPSETQYF.

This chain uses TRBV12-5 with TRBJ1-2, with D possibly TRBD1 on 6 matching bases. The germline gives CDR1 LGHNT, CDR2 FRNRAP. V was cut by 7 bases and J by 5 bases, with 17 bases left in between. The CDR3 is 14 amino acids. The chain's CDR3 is CASAPGGGQYGYTF. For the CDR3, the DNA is TGTGCTAGTGCCCCCGGGGGGGGGCAGTATGGCTACACCTTC.

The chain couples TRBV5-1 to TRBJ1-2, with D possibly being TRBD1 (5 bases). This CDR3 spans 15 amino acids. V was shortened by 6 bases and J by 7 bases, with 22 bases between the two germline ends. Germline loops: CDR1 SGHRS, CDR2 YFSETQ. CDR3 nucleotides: TGCGCCAGCATCCCCGGGGCGGACACCTTAAGTGGCTACACCTTC. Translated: CASIPGADTLSGYTF.

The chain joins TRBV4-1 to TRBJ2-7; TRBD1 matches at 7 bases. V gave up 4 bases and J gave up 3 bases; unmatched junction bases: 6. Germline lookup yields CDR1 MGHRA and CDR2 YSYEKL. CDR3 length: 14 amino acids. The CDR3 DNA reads TGCGCCAGCAGCCTACCGGGACAGTACTACGAGCAGTACTTC. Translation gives CASSLPGQYYEQYF.

CDR3 DNA: TGTGCCAGTATTCGACCGAGGGGGAGAATATACGAGCAGTACTTC. The encoded protein is CASIRPRGRIYEQYF. The rearrangement uses TRBV28 and TRBJ2-7, with a weak D call TRBD1 (6 bases). The CDR3 spans 15 residues. Germline CDR1 MDHEN, CDR2 SYDVKM. Deletions cut 9 bases from V and 4 bases from J, with 22 bases between.

The CDR3 reads CASSLVSLNEKLFF. The CDR3 coding sequence is TGTGCCAGCAGCTTGGTCAGCCTTAATGAAAAACTGTTTTTT. V is TRBV5-4 and J is TRBJ1-4, with D unresolved. V was pared by 0 bases and J by 4 bases, with 7 bases between. The CDR3 is 14 amino acids. From germline, CDR1 is SGHNT and CDR2 YYREEE (reference sequence).

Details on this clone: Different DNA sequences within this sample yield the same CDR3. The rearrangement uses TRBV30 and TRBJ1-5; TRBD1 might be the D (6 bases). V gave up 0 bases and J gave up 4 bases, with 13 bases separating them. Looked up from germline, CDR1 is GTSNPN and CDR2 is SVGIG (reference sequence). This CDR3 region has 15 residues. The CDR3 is CAWSVPGGGNQPQHF. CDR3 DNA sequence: TGTGCCTGGAGTGTTCCGGGAGGGGGAAATCAGCCCCAGCATTTT.

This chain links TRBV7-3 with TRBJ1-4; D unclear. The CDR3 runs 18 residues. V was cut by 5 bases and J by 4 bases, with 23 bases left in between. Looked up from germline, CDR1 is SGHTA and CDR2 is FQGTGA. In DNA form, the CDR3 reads TGTGCCAGCAGCCCTACTGGACGGTTGGAACGCCTTAATGAAAAACTGTTTTTT. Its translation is CASSPTGRLERLNEKLFF.

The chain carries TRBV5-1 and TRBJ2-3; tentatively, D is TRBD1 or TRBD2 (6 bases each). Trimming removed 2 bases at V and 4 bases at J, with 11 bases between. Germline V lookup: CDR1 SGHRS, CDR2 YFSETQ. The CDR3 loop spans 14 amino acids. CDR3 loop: CASSLPGAADTQYF. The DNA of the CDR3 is TGCGCCAGCAGCTTACCGGGGGCAGCAGATACGCAGTATTTT.

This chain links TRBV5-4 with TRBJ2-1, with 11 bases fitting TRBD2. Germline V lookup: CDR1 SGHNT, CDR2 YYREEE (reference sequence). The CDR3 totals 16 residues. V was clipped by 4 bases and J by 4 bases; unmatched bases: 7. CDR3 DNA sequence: TGTGCCAGCAGCCCGGGAACTAGCGGGGGTTACAATGAGCAGTTCTTC. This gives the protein CASSPGTSGGYNEQFF.

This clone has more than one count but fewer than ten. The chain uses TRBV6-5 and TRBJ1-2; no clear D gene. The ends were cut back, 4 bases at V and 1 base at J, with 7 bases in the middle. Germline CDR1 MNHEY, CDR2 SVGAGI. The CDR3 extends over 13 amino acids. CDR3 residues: CASSSAFNYGYTF. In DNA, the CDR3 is TGTGCCAGCAGTTCGGCGTTTAACTATGGCTACACCTTC.

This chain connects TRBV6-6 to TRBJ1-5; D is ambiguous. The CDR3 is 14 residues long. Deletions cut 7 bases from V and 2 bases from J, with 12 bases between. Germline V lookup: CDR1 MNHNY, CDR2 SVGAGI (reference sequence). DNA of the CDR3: TGTGCCAGCAAGTTGAGGGCCGGCAATCAGCCCCAGCATTTT. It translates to CASKLRAGNQPQHF.